This entry is about one T cell receptor (beta chain). Its antigen remains unknown. These data are taken from a study of T cell responses to AZD1222 COVID-19 vaccine. Regarding the study as a whole: CD4 TCRs covered the whole spike, strongest at regions 160-218 and 743-854. Most donors were white British and more were female, and clonal diversity was possibly underestimated. Increases in Spike-specific TCR breadth and depth were seen after two AZD1222 doses. Just a handful of AZD1222 recipients were seropositive at baseline.

Clones were sequenced by immunoSEQ multiplex PCR, and TCRdb holds only the in-frame ones, with some missing. The data hold 80,000 or so clones, with more than 85% observed a single time. The CDR3 is 14 amino acids. Per germline, CDR1 SGDLS and CDR2 YYNGEE. The V end was cut by 9 bases, the J end by 4 bases, with 18 bases between. The source was peripheral blood, collected 28 days after the second AZD1222 dose. The clonotype originates from an adult who received the AZD1222 COVID-19 vaccine. The chain uses TRBV9 and TRBJ2-3; D unclear. This CDR3 is CATSTESWADTQYF. The CDR3 DNA sequence: TGTGCCACCTCCACTGAGTCCTGGGCAGATACGCAGTATTTT.